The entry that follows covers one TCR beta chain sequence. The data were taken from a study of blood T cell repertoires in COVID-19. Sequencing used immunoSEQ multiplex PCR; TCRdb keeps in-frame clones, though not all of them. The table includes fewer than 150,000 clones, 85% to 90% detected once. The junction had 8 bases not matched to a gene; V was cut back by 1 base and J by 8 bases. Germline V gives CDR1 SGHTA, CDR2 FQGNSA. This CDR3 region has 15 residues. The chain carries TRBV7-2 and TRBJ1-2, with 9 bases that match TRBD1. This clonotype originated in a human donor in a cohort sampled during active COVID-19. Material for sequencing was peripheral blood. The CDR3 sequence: CASSLGGTGLSGYTF. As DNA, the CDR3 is TGTGCCAGCAGCTTAGGGGGGACAGGGCTTAGCGGCTACACCTTC.